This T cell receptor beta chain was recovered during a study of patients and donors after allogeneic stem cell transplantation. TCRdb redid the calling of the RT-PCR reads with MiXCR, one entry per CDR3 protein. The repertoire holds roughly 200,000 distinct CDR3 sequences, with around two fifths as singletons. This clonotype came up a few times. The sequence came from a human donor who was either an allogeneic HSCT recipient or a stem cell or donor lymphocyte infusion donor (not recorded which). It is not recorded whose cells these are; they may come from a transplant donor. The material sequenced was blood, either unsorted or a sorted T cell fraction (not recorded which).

The CDR3 spells CASSLAFGTTSYEQYF. The CDR3 nucleotides read TGCGCCAGCAGCTTGGCATTCGGGACAACCTCCTACGAGCAGTACTTC. The V call is TRBV5-1, the J call TRBJ2-7; weak D call: TRBD1 (6 bases). V was trimmed by 0 bases and J by 0 bases, leaving 13 bases between them. CDR1 is SGHRS and CDR2 is YFSETQ in the germline V gene. The CDR3 sequence is 16 residues long.